This paragraph reports one T cell receptor (beta chain). Its antigen is not identified. The data are from a study of shared clonotypes between healthy human individuals. CDR1 is LGHNA, CDR2 YSLEER, per germline. V lost 5 bases and J lost 9; bases outside the gene matches: 10. The CDR3 runs to 14 residues. Sequenced by immunoSEQ multiplex PCR; TCRdb stores in-frame clones only, minus some. The table includes 1.6 million or so clones, roughly 96% detected once. Regarding the study as a whole: Inspection by rarefaction showed sorted-subset sequencing to be incomplete despite large depth.

The sequence derives from a man under 40 in good health. The chain combines TRBV4-3 with TRBJ2-1; 7 positions agree with TRBD2. The material sequenced was naive CD4+ T cells sorted from blood. As to subset: CD45RA+ positively selected. The DNA of the CDR3 is TGCGCCAGCAGCAAAGTAGAGTGGGAGGGTGAGCAGTTCTTC. It is translated as CASSKVEWEGEQFF.